This T cell receptor beta chain was retrieved from a study of radiotherapy plus CTLA-4 blockade in lung cancer. Study-wide findings and caveats: Reports identified early blood T cell clone dynamics, with interferon-beta, as the best response predictor.

Sequencing used immunoSEQ multiplex PCR; TCRdb keeps in-frame clones, though not all of them. The sample consists of more than 95,000 clones, roughly 74% of them appearing once. Worth noting for this clone: The antigen remains unidentified.

The CDR3 is made up of 14 amino acids. J gave up 8 bases and V 5 bases, and 8 bases lay outside the gene matches. Looked up from germline, CDR1 is SGHNT and CDR2 is YYREEE (reference sequence). The sample in question was peripheral blood, obtained from a patient treated with radiotherapy plus ipilimumab. This TCR derives from a human donor with non-small cell lung cancer who had a partial response to radiotherapy plus ipilimumab. Some clones in this sample may be carry-over from other donors' samples. The V and J genes are TRBV5-4 and TRBJ1-4, with 8 nucleotides matching TRBD1. The DNA of the CDR3 is TGTGCCAGCAGTACCAGGGGGCTTGGAGAAAAACTGTTTTTT. Protein sequence: CASSTRGLGEKLFF.